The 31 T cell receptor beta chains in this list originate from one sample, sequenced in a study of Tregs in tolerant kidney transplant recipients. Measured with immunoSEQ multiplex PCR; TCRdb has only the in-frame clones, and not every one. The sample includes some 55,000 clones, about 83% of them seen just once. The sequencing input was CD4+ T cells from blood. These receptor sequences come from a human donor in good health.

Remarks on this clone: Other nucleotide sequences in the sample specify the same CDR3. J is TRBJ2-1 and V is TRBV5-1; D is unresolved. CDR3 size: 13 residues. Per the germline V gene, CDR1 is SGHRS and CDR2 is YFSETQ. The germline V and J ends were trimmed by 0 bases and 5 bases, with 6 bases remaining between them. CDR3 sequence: CASSLGPNNEQFF. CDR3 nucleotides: TGCGCCAGCAGCTTGGGCCCCAACAATGAGCAGTTCTTC.

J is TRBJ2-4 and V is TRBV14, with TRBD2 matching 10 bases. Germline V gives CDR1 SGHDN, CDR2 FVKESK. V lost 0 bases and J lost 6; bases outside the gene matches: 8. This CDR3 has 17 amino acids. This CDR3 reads CASSQDYGASGGNIQYF. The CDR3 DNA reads TGTGCCAGCAGCCAAGATTACGGGGCTAGCGGGGGAAACATTCAGTACTTC.

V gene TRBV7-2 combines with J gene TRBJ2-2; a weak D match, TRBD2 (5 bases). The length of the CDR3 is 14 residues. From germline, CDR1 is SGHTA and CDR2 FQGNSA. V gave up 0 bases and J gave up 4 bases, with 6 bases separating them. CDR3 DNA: TGTGCCAGCAGCTTAGCCGGGGTCACCGGGGAGCTGTTTTTT. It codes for CASSLAGVTGELFF.

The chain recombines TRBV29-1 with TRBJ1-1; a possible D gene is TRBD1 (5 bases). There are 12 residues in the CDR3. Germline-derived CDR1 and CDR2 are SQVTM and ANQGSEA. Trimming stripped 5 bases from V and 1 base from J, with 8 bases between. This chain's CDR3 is CSVIRENTEAFF. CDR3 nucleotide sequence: TGCAGCGTTATCAGGGAGAACACTGAAGCTTTCTTT. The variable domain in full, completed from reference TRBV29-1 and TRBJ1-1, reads SAVISQKPSRDICQRGTSLTIQCQVDSQVTMMFWYRQQPGQSLTLIATANQGSEATYESGFVIDKFPISRPNLTFSTLTVSNMSPEDSSIYLCSVIRENTEAFFGQGTRLTVV.

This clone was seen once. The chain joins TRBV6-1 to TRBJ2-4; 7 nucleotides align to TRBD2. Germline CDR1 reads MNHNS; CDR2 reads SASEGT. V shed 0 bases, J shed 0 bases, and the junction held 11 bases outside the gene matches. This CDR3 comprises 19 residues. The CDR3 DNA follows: TGTGCCAGCAGTGAAGCAAATCGTCCCAGCGGGATAGCCAAAAACATTCAGTACTTC. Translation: CASSEANRPSGIAKNIQYF.

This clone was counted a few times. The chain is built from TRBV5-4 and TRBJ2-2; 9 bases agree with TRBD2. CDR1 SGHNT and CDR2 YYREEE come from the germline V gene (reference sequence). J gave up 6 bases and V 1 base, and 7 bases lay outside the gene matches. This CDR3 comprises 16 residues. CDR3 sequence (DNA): TGTGCCAGCAGCTTGTTACTAGCGGGTTTACCCGGGGAGCTGTTTTTT. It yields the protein CASSLLLAGLPGELFF.

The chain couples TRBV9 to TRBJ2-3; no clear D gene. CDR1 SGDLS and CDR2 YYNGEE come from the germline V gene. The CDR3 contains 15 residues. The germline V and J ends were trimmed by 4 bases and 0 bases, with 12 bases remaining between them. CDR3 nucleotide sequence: TGTGCCAGCAGCAAGGGCCGGATTAGCACAGATACGCAGTATTTT. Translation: CASSKGRISTDTQYF.

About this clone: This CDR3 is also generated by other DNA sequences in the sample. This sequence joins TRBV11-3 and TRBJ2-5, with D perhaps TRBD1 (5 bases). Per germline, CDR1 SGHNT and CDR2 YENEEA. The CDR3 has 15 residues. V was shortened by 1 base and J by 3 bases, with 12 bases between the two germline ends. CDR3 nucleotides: TGTGCCAGCAGCTTAGGTCACAGGAACGAAGAGACCCAGTACTTC. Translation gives CASSLGHRNEETQYF.

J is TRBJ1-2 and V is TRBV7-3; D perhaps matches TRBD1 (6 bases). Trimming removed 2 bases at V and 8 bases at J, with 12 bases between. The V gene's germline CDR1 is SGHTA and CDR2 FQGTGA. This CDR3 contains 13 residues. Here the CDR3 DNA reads TGTGCCAGCAGCTTACCGACAGGTCGGGGCTACACCTTC. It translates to CASSLPTGRGYTF.

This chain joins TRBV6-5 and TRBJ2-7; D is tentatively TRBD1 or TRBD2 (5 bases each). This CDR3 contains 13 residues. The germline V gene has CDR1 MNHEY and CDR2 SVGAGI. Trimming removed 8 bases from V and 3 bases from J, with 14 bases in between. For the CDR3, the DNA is TGTGCCAGCGCCCGGGACGAGAGCTACGAGCAGTACTTC. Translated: CASARDESYEQYF.

CDR3 sequence (DNA): TGTGCCAGAACTGGGGGCCGTAGTGAGGGGCAGTACTTC. Protein: CARTGGRSEGQYF. The rearrangement links TRBV7-9 to TRBJ2-7; tentatively, D is TRBD1 (6 bases). This CDR3 spans 13 amino acids. V gave up 9 bases and J gave up 9 bases, with 21 bases separating them. Germline V gene sequence: CDR1 SEHNR, CDR2 FQNEAQ (reference sequence).

For the CDR3, the DNA is TGTGCCAGCAGCTTAGGGGCTTCTAGGTATGGCTACACCTTC. Protein product: CASSLGASRYGYTF. This chain connects TRBV11-2 to TRBJ1-2; D gene ambiguous. The V gene lost 1 base and the J gene lost 5 bases, with 11 bases spanning the gap. CDR1 and CDR2 from the germline V gene are SGHAT and FQNNGV. The CDR3 is 14 amino acids.

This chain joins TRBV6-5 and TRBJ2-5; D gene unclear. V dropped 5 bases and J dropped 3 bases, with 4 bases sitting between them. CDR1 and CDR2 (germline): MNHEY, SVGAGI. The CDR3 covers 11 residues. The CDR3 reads CASSRKETQYF. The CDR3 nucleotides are TGTGCCAGCAGTCGTAAAGAGACCCAGTACTTC.

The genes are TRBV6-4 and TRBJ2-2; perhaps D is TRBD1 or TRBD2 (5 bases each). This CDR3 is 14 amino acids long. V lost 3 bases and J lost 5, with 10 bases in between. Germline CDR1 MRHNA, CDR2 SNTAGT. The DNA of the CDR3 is TGTGCCAGCAGTGAGGGACCAGAAACCGGGGAGCTGTTTTTT. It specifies CASSEGPETGELFF.

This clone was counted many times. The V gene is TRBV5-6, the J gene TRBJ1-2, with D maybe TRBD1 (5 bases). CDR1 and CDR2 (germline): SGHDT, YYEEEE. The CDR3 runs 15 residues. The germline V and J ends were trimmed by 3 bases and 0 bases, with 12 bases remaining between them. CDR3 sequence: CASSSGGRANYGYTF. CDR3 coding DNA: TGTGCCAGCAGCTCGGGAGGCAGGGCTAACTATGGCTACACCTTC.

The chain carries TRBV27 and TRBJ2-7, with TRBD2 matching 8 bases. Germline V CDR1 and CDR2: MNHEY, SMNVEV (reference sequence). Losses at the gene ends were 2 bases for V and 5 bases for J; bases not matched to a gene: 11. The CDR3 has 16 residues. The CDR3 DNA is TGTGCCAGCAGTTTAACCCACGGGACTAGGACCCACGAGCAGTACTTC. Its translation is CASSLTHGTRTHEQYF.

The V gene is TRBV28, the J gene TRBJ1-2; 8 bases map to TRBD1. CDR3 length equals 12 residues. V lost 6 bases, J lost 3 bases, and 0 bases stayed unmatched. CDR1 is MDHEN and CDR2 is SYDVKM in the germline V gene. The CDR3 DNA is TGTGCCAGCAGGACAGGGGACTATGGCTACACCTTC. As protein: CASRTGDYGYTF.

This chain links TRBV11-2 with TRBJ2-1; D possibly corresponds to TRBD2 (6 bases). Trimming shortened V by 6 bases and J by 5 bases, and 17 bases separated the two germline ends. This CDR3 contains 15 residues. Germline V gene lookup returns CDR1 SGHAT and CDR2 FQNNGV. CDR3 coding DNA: TGTGCCAGCAGTCAACTAGCACGGGTACACAATGAGCAGTTCTTC. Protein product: CASSQLARVHNEQFF.

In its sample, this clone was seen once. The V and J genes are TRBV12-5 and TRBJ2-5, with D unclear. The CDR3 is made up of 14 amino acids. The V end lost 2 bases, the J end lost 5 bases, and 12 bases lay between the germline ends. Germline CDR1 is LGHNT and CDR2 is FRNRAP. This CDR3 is CASGLIGGHETQYF. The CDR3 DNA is TGTGCTAGTGGTTTGATCGGTGGCCACGAGACCCAGTACTTC.

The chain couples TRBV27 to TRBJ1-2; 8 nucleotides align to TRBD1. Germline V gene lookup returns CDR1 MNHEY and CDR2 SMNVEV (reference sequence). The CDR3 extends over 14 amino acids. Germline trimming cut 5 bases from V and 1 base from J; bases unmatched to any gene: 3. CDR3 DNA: TGTGCCAGCAGTCGGGACAGGCTTAACTATGGCTACACCTTC. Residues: CASSRDRLNYGYTF.

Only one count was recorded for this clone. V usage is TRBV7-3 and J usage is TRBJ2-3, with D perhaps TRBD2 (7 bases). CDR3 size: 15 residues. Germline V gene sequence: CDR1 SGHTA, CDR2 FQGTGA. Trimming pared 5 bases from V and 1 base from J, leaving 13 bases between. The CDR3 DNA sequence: TGTGCCAGCAGCCGTGCGGGGGCCCGCACAGATACGCAGTATTTT. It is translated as CASSRAGARTDTQYF.

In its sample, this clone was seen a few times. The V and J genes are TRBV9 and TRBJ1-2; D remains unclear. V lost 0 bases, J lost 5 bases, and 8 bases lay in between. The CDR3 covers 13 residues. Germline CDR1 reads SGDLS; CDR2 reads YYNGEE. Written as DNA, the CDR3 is TGTGCCAGCAGCGTAGACGGGCTGTATGGCTACACCTTC. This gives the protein CASSVDGLYGYTF.

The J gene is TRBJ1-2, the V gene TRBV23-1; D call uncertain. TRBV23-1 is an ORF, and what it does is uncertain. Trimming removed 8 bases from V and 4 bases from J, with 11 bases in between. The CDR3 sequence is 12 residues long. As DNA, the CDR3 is TGCGCCAGCGGGGATTGTGGCTATGGCTACACCTTC. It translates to CASGDCGYGYTF.

CDR3 in DNA: TGTGCCAGCTCACCATTACAGGGCCTCGAGCAGTACTTC. Its translation is CASSPLQGLEQYF. This chain uses TRBV18 with TRBJ2-7; maybe TRBD1 (6 bases). This CDR3 is 13 amino acids long. The V end lost 2 bases, the J end lost 6 bases, and 11 bases lay between the germline ends. The germline gives CDR1 KGHSH, CDR2 LQKENI.

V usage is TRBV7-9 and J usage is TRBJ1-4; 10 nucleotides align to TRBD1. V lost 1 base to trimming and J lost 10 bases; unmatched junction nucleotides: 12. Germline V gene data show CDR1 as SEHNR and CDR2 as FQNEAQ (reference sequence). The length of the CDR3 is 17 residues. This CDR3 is CASSLGSIGTGVSKLFF. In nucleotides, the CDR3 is TGTGCCAGCAGCTTAGGGTCCATTGGGACAGGGGTCTCAAAACTGTTTTTT.

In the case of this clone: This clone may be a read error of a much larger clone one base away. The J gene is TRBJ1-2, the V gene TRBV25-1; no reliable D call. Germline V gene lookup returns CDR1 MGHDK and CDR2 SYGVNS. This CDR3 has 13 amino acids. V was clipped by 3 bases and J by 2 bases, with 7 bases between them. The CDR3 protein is CASSEVSNYGYTF. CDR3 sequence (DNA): TGTGCCAGCAGTGAGGTCAGCAACTATGGCTACACCTTC.

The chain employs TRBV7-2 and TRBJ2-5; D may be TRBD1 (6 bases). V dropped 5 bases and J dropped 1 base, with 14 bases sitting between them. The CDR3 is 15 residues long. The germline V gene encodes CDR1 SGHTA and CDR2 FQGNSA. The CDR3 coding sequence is TGTGCCAGCAGCCAGGTGACAGGCACCCAAGAGACCCAGTACTTC. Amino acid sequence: CASSQVTGTQETQYF. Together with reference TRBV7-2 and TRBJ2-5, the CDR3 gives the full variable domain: GAGVSQSPSNKVTEKGKDVELRCDPISGHTALYWYRQSLGQGLEFLIYFQGNSAPDKSGLPSDRFSAERTGGSVSTLTIQRTQQEDSAVYLCASSQVTGTQETQYFGPGTRLLVL.

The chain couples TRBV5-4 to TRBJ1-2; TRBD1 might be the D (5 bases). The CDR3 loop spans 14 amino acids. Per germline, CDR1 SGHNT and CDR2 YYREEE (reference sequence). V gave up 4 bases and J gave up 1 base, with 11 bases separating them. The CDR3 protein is CASSRDGYNYGYTF. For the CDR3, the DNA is TGTGCCAGCAGCCGGGACGGATATAACTATGGCTACACCTTC.

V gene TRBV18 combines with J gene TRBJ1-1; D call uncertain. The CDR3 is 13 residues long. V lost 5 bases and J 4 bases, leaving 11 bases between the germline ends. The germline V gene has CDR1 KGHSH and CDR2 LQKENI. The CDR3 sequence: CASSANKGTEAFF. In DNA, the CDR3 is TGTGCCAGCTCAGCGAACAAGGGCACTGAAGCTTTCTTT.

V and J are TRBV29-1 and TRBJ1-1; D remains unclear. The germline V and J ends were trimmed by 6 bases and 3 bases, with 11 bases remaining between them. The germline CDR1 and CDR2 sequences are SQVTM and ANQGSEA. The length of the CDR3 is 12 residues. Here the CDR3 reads CSVHDGYTEAFF. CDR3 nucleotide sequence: TGCAGCGTCCACGACGGATACACTGAAGCTTTCTTT.

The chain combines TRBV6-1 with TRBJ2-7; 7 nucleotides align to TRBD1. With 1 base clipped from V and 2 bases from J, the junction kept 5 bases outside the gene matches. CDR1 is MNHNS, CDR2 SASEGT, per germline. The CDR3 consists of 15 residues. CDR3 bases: TGTGCCAGCAGTGAAGTTTGGGGACAGACCTACGAGCAGTACTTC. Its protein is CASSEVWGQTYEQYF.